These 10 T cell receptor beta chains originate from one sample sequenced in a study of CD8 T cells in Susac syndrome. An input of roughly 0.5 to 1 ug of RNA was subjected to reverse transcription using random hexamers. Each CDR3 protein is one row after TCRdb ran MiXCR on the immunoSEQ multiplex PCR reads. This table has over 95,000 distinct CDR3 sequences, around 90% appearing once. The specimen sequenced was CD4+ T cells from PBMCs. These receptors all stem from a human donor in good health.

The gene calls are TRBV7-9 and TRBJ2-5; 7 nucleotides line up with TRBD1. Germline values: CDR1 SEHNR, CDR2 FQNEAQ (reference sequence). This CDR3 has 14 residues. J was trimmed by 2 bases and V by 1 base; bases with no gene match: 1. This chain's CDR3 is CASSLGTGQETQYF. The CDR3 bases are TGTGCCAGCAGCTTAGGGACAGGTCAAGAGACCCAGTACTTC.

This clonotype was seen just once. This CDR3 is CASSYTGGYTGELFF. In DNA form, the CDR3 reads TGTGCCAGCAGTTACACAGGGGGTTACACCGGGGAGCTGTTTTTT. The V gene is TRBV6-2 or TRBV6-3, the J gene TRBJ2-2; the match to TRBD1 covers 8 bases. This CDR3 is 15 amino acids long. The germline CDR1 and CDR2 sequences are MNHEY and SVGEGT. The ends lost 2 bases at V and 3 bases at J; junction bases unmatched: 2.

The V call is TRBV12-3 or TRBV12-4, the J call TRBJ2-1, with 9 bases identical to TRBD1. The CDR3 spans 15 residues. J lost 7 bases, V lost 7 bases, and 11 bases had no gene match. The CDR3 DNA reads TGTGCCAGCACCCAGGGACAGGGAATGGCAAATGAGCAGTTCTTC. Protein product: CASTQGQGMANEQFF.

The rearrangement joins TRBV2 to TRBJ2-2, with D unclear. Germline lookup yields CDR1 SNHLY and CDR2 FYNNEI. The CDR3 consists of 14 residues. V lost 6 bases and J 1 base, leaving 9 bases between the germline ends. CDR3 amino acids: CASRQMQNTGELFF. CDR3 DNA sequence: TGTGCCAGCAGACAAATGCAGAACACCGGGGAGCTGTTTTTT.

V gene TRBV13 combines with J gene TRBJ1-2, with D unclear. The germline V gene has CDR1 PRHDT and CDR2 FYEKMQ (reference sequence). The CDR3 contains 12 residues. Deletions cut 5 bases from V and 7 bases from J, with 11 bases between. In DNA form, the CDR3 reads TGTGCCAGCAGCCCCACCTCGAGTGGCTACACCTTC. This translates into CASSPTSSGYTF.

The CDR3 reads CASSRTGQGRADTQYF. CDR3 in DNA: TGTGCCAGCAGCCGGACCGGACAGGGTCGGGCAGATACGCAGTATTTT. The chain employs TRBV5-4 and TRBJ2-3, with 8 bases identical to TRBD1. The trim removed 4 bases at V and 4 bases at J, leaving 11 bases unmatched. Germline CDR1 is SGHNT and CDR2 is YYREEE (reference sequence). CDR3 length: 16 amino acids.

The CDR3 loop is CASSQTGVGTEAFF. The CDR3 bases are TGTGCCAGCAGCCAAACAGGGGTGGGCACTGAAGCTTTCTTT. The rearrangement uses TRBV2 and TRBJ1-1; 7 bases are shared with TRBD1. The CDR3 sequence is 14 residues long. Trimming cost V 6 bases and J 4 bases; bases outside gene matches: 8. Germline lookup yields CDR1 SNHLY and CDR2 FYNNEI.

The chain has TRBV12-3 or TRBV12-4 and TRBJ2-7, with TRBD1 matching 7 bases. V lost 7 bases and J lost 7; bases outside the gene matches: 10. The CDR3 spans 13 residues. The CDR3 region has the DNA TGTGCCAGCACCACCCTGGGACAGAGGGAGCAGTACTTC. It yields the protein CASTTLGQREQYF.

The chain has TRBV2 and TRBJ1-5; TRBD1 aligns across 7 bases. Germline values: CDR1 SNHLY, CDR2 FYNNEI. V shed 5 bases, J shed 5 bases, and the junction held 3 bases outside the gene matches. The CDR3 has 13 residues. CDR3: CASSRDSDQPQHF. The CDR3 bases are TGTGCCAGCAGTCGGGACAGCGATCAGCCCCAGCATTTT.

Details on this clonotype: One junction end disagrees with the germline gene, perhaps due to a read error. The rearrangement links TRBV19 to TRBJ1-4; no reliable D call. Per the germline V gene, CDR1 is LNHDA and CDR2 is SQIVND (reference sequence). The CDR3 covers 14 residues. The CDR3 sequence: CASSSRRSNEKLLF. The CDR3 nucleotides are TGTGCCAGTAGTTCCCGACGGAGTAATGAAAAACTGCTTTTT.